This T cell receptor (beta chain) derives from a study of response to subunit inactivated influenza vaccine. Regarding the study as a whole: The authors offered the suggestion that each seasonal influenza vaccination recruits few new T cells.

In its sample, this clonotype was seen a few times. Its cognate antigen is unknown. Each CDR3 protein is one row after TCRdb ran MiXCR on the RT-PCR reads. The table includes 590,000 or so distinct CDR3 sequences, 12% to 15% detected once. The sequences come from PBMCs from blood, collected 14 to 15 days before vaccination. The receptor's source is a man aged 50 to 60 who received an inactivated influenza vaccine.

The DNA of the CDR3 is TGCGCCAGCAGCGTACGGGGGGGCCTTTCGAACACCGGGGAGCTGTTTTTT. Translating gives CASSVRGGLSNTGELFF. V gene TRBV5-1 combines with J gene TRBJ2-2; 8 bases align to TRBD2. Germline CDR1 SGHRS, CDR2 YFSETQ. CDR3 length equals 17 residues. V shed 4 bases, J shed 0 bases, and the junction held 8 bases outside the gene matches. Based on the CDR3 plus reference TRBV5-1 and TRBJ2-2, the full variable domain is KAGVTQTPRYLIKTRGQQVTLSCSPISGHRSVSWYQQTPGQGLQFLFEYFSETQRNKGNFPGRFSGRQFSNSRSEMNVSTLELGDSALYLCASSVRGGLSNTGELFFGEGSRLTVL.